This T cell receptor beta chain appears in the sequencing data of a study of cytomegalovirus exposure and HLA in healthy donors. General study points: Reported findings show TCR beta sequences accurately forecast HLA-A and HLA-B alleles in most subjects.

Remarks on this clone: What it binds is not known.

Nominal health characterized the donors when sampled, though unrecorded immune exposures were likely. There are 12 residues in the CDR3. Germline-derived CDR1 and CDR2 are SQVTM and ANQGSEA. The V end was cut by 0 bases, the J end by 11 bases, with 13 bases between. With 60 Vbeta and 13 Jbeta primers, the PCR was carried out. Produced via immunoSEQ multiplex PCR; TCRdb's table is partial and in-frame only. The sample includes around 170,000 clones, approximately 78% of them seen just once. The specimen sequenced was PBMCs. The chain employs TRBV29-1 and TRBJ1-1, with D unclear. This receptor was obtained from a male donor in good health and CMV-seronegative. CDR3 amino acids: CSVEESRFNAFF. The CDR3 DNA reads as TGCAGCGTTGAAGAGTCCAGGTTCAACGCTTTCTTT.